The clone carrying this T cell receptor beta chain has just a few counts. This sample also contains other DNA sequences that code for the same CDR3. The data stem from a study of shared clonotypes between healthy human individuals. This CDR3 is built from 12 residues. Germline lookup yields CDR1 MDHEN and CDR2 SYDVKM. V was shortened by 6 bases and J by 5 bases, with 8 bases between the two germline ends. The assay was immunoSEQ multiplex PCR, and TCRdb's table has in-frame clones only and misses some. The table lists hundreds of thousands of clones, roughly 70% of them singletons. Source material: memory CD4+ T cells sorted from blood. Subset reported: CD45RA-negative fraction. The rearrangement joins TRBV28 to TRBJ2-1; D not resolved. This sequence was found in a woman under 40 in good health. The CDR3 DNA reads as TGTGCCAGCAGAAGATTGGACAATGAGCAGTTCTTC. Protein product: CASRRLDNEQFF. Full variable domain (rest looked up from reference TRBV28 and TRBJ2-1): DVKVTQSSRYLVKRTGEKVFLECVQDMDHENMFWYRQDPGLGLRLIYFSYDVKMKEKGDIPEGYSVSREKKERFSLILESASTNQTSMYLCASRRLDNEQFFGPGTRLTVL.